These T cell receptor beta chains were read from a single sample in a study of technical replicates of blood from a handful of donors. Profiling relied on immunoSEQ multiplex PCR, and the TCRdb table lists in-frame clones only, not all of them. This sample has about 79,000 clones; 85% to 95% occur once, and the top ten carry about 0.26%. Sequencing was performed on T cells isolated from PBMCs. The receptors originated from a human donor in good health. CDR3s include the opening cysteine and the closing phenylalanine or tryptophan. The D gene is left open where the match is weak. Size is stated for part of the rows, as once, few or many counts, or as a class when the clone is expanded.

clone size: .; V gene: TRBV9; J gene: TRBJ2-3; D gene: TRBD2; CDR3 DNA: TGTGCCAGCAGCGTAACTAGCGGGGCCTTGCAGTATTTT; CDR3 protein: CASSVTSGALQYF
clone size: .; V gene: TRBV5-4; J gene: TRBJ2-7; D gene: TRBD2; CDR3 DNA: TGTGCCAGCAGCTTACAGCCTGCTAGCGGTCTCTACGAGCAGTACTTC; CDR3 protein: CASSLQPASGLYEQYF
clone size: .; V gene: TRBV19; J gene: TRBJ2-1; D gene: TRBD2; CDR3 DNA: TGTGCCAGTAGTATGGGGGGAGGGGCGATTTCCTACAATGAGCAGTTCTTC; CDR3 protein: CASSMGGGAISYNEQFF
clone size: .; V gene: TRBV11-3; J gene: TRBJ1-1; D gene: .; CDR3 DNA: TGTGCCAGCAGCGACCGGGATATGAACACTGAAGCTTTCTTT; CDR3 protein: CASSDRDMNTEAFF
clone size: .; V gene: TRBV5-1; J gene: TRBJ2-7; D gene: .; CDR3 DNA: TGCGCCAGCAGCACAGCACAACCGGTCCACGAGCAGTACTTC; CDR3 protein: CASSTAQPVHEQYF
clone size: .; V gene: TRBV7-9; J gene: TRBJ1-4; D gene: TRBD1; CDR3 DNA: TGTGCCAGCAGCTCCCCCCGGGACAGGGGGTTTTCTAATGAAAAACTGTTTTTT; CDR3 protein: CASSSPRDRGFSNEKLFF
clone size: .; V gene: TRBV9; J gene: TRBJ2-3; D gene: .; CDR3 DNA: TGTGCCAGCAGCGTAGTCTGGGACACAAGCACAGATACGCAGTATTTT; CDR3 protein: CASSVVWDTSTDTQYF
clone size: .; V gene: TRBV5-6; J gene: TRBJ2-3; D gene: TRBD2; CDR3 DNA: TGTGCCAGCAGCGGTGAGCGGGGGAGCACAGATACGCAGTATTTT; CDR3 protein: CASSGERGSTDTQYF
clone size: .; V gene: TRBV16; J gene: TRBJ2-1; D gene: TRBD1; CDR3 DNA: TGTGCCAGCAGCCCCAGGGGGCAGGAGCAGTTCTTC; CDR3 protein: CASSPRGQEQFF
clone size: once; V gene: TRBV2; J gene: TRBJ2-5; D gene: TRBD1; CDR3 DNA: TGTGCCAGCCACGACCTAACAGGGGACATTCTTGAGACCCAGTACTTC; CDR3 protein: CASHDLTGDILETQYF
clone size: .; V gene: TRBV28; J gene: TRBJ1-2; D gene: .; CDR3 DNA: TGTGCCAGCAGTTTATTGGCGTTGGGCTTAAACTATGGCTACACCTTC; CDR3 protein: CASSLLALGLNYGYTF
clone size: .; V gene: TRBV6-5; J gene: TRBJ2-1; D gene: .; CDR3 DNA: TGTGCCAGCAGGATGGGGACTGGGCAGTTCTTC; CDR3 protein: CASRMGTGQFF
clone size: .; V gene: TRBV5-5; J gene: TRBJ1-1; D gene: .; CDR3 DNA: TGTGCCAGCAGCTTGGCGAAGTTTTCGAGGACTGAAGCTTTCTTT; CDR3 protein: CASSLAKFSRTEAFF
clone size: .; V gene: TRBV7-6; J gene: TRBJ1-3; D gene: .; CDR3 DNA: TGTGCCAGCAGCCAAGAGACTGTGGGAAACACCATATATTTT; CDR3 protein: CASSQETVGNTIYF
clone size: .; V gene: TRBV10-3; J gene: TRBJ2-2; D gene: .; CDR3 DNA: TGTGCCATCAGTGAGTCGAGAGGGCAAACCGGGGAGCTGTTTTTT; CDR3 protein: CAISESRGQTGELFF
clone size: .; V gene: TRBV7-2; J gene: TRBJ1-5; D gene: TRBD1; CDR3 DNA: TGTGCCAGCAGCTTAGGACAGGGACTGAATAGCAATCAGCCCCAGCATTTT; CDR3 protein: CASSLGQGLNSNQPQHF
clone size: .; V gene: TRBV4-1; J gene: TRBJ2-1; D gene: TRBD2; CDR3 DNA: TGCGCCAGCAGCCCCTACTGGCCTCTAGCGGGGGAAGACAATGAGCAGTTCTTC; CDR3 protein: CASSPYWPLAGEDNEQFF
clone size: .; V gene: TRBV4-1; J gene: TRBJ1-5; D gene: .; CDR3 DNA: TGCGCCAGCAGCCAGTTGGCCGACGGGAGCAATCAGCCCCAGCATTTT; CDR3 protein: CASSQLADGSNQPQHF
clone size: .; V gene: TRBV28; J gene: TRBJ1-2; D gene: TRBD1; CDR3 DNA: TGTGCCAGCAGGAACAGGGGGGAGAGGAGCTACACCTTC; CDR3 protein: CASRNRGERSYTF
clone size: .; V gene: TRBV7-9; J gene: TRBJ2-3; D gene: .; CDR3 DNA: TGTGCCAGTTCTACCGGGACACATAGCACAGATACGCAGTATTTT; CDR3 protein: CASSTGTHSTDTQYF
clone size: .; V gene: TRBV28; J gene: TRBJ2-3; D gene: .; CDR3 DNA: TGTGCCAGCAGTTTTGTACCGCAGGCAGATACGCAGTATTTT; CDR3 protein: CASSFVPQADTQYF
clone size: .; V gene: TRBV7-2; J gene: TRBJ2-7; D gene: .; CDR3 DNA: TGTGCCAGCAGCTTAGGCAGGAACTACGAGCAGTACTTC; CDR3 protein: CASSLGRNYEQYF
clone size: .; V gene: TRBV13; J gene: TRBJ2-5; D gene: TRBD2; CDR3 DNA: TGTGCCAGCAGCTTACGGTGGGAGCTCCGGGCGACTAGCGGGAGGCAGACCCAGTACTTC; CDR3 protein: CASSLRWELRATSGRQTQYF
clone size: .; V gene: TRBV14; J gene: TRBJ1-2; D gene: .; CDR3 DNA: TGTGCCAGCAGCCAGGTCGGCCAGGGGAGTAACTATGGCTACACCTTC; CDR3 protein: CASSQVGQGSNYGYTF
clone size: .; V gene: TRBV19; J gene: TRBJ1-2; D gene: TRBD1; CDR3 DNA: TGTGCCAGTAGTATGGGACAGGTTATTGGCTACACCTTC; CDR3 protein: CASSMGQVIGYTF
clone size: .; V gene: TRBV27; J gene: TRBJ2-2; D gene: TRBD2; CDR3 DNA: TGTGCCAGCTCCCGGACTAGCGGGAGTTCGAGCACCGGGGAGCTGTTTTTT; CDR3 protein: CASSRTSGSSSTGELFF
clone size: .; V gene: TRBV6-1; J gene: TRBJ2-7; D gene: TRBD2; CDR3 DNA: TGTGCCAGCAGTGAACTAGCGGGACCGTCCTCCTACGAGCAGTACTTC; CDR3 protein: CASSELAGPSSYEQYF
clone size: .; V gene: TRBV28; J gene: TRBJ2-7; D gene: .; CDR3 DNA: TGTGCCAGCAGTCGTTTACTTAGGGGGGGGCACGAGCAGTACTTC; CDR3 protein: CASSRLLRGGHEQYF
clone size: .; V gene: TRBV10-3; J gene: TRBJ2-5; D gene: TRBD1; CDR3 DNA: TGTGCCCCCAGAGGGGACAGGAGGGAGACCCAGTACTTC; CDR3 protein: CAPRGDRRETQYF
clone size: once; V gene: TRBV11-1; J gene: TRBJ2-7; D gene: TRBD2; CDR3 DNA: TGTGCCAGCAGCTCATCCGGGACTAGACCCTACGAGCAGTACTTC; CDR3 protein: CASSSSGTRPYEQYF
clone size: .; V gene: TRBV27; J gene: TRBJ1-1; D gene: TRBD1; CDR3 DNA: TGTGCCAGCAGTTTGGGTGCGACAGGGCCTGAAGCTTTCTTT; CDR3 protein: CASSLGATGPEAFF
clone size: once; V gene: TRBV9; J gene: TRBJ2-2; D gene: TRBD2; CDR3 DNA: TGTGCCAGCAGCGTATTGACTAGCGGGGACACCGGGGAGCTGTTTTTT; CDR3 protein: CASSVLTSGDTGELFF
clone size: .; V gene: TRBV14; J gene: TRBJ1-1; D gene: TRBD1; CDR3 DNA: TGTGCCAGCAGCCAAGCACAGGGGATGAACACTGAAGCTTTCTTT; CDR3 protein: CASSQAQGMNTEAFF
clone size: .; V gene: TRBV19; J gene: TRBJ2-7; D gene: TRBD1; CDR3 DNA: TGTGCCAGCCAACCGGGGACAGGGTCGGGCTACGAGCAGTACTTC; CDR3 protein: CASQPGTGSGYEQYF
clone size: .; V gene: TRBV9; J gene: TRBJ2-7; D gene: TRBD2; CDR3 DNA: TGTGCCAGCAGCGCTTCCGGGGGGGGCGAGCAGTACTTC; CDR3 protein: CASSASGGGEQYF
clone size: .; V gene: TRBV5-1; J gene: TRBJ2-7; D gene: .; CDR3 DNA: TGCGCCAGCAGCGAACAGGGCCAAACATCCTACGAGCAGTACTTC; CDR3 protein: CASSEQGQTSYEQYF
clone size: .; V gene: TRBV19; J gene: TRBJ2-3; D gene: TRBD2; CDR3 DNA: TGTGCCAGCTCACCAATAGCGGGGCCTGGGGGAGATACGCAGTATTTT; CDR3 protein: CASSPIAGPGGDTQYF
clone size: .; V gene: TRBV6-1; J gene: TRBJ1-2; D gene: .; CDR3 DNA: TGTGCCACCAAGCTCACCGGGAACTCTAACTATGGCTACACCTTC; CDR3 protein: CATKLTGNSNYGYTF
clone size: .; V gene: TRBV4-1; J gene: TRBJ2-7; D gene: TRBD1; CDR3 DNA: TGCGCCAGCAGCCAATGGGGACAGAAAAGATACGAGCAGTACTTC; CDR3 protein: CASSQWGQKRYEQYF
clone size: .; V gene: TRBV6-4; J gene: TRBJ2-3; D gene: TRBD2; CDR3 DNA: TGTGCCAGCAGTTTGGAAGCGGGGGCCACAGATACGCAGTATTTT; CDR3 protein: CASSLEAGATDTQYF
clone size: .; V gene: TRBV11-2; J gene: TRBJ1-1; D gene: TRBD1; CDR3 DNA: TGTGCCAGCAGGGGACAGGGGATGGGTGAAGCTTTCTTT; CDR3 protein: CASRGQGMGEAFF
clone size: .; V gene: TRBV19; J gene: TRBJ1-5; D gene: .; CDR3 DNA: TGTGCCAGTAGTCTAAGTACGAGCAATCAGCCCCAGCATTTT; CDR3 protein: CASSLSTSNQPQHF
clone size: .; V gene: TRBV27; J gene: TRBJ2-1; D gene: .; CDR3 DNA: TGTGCCAGCAGTTTAGCGTATAATGAGCAGTTCTTC; CDR3 protein: CASSLAYNEQFF
clone size: .; V gene: TRBV5-6; J gene: TRBJ1-2; D gene: .; CDR3 DNA: TGTGCCAGCAGTCTCAACTATGGCTACACCTTC; CDR3 protein: CASSLNYGYTF
clone size: .; V gene: TRBV4-2; J gene: TRBJ1-4; D gene: .; CDR3 DNA: TGTGCCAGCAGCCGCCCGGATGAAAAACTGTTTTTT; CDR3 protein: CASSRPDEKLFF
clone size: .; V gene: TRBV30; J gene: TRBJ1-4; D gene: TRBD1; CDR3 DNA: TGTGCCTGGGAGGGGGCGCCCAATGAAAAACTGTTTTTT; CDR3 protein: CAWEGAPNEKLFF
clone size: once; V gene: TRBV28; J gene: TRBJ2-1; D gene: TRBD2; CDR3 DNA: TGTGCCAGTAGCGGGAGCTCCTACAATGAGCAGTTCTTC; CDR3 protein: CASSGSSYNEQFF
clone size: .; V gene: TRBV7-6; J gene: TRBJ2-7; D gene: TRBD2; CDR3 DNA: TGTGCCAGCAGCTCCGGGACTACCTACTACGAGCAGTACTTC; CDR3 protein: CASSSGTTYYEQYF
clone size: .; V gene: TRBV30; J gene: TRBJ1-2; D gene: .; CDR3 DNA: TGTGCCTGGAGTGTACGTAGGGAGGGGGTTATCTACACCTTC; CDR3 protein: CAWSVRREGVIYTF
clone size: .; V gene: TRBV4-1; J gene: TRBJ2-5; D gene: TRBD1; CDR3 DNA: TGCGCCAGCAGCCCTTGGACAGGGGGCCGGGAGACCCAGTACTTC; CDR3 protein: CASSPWTGGRETQYF
clone size: .; V gene: TRBV5-1; J gene: TRBJ2-3; D gene: TRBD2; CDR3 DNA: TGCGCCAGCAGCTTTTCGGGAGGGGGTTCCACAGATACGCAGTATTTT; CDR3 protein: CASSFSGGGSTDTQYF
clone size: .; V gene: TRBV6-1; J gene: TRBJ2-2; D gene: TRBD2; CDR3 DNA: TGTGCCAGCAGTGCGCTGACCGGGACTAGCGGTGCGAACACCGGGGAGCTGTTTTTT; CDR3 protein: CASSALTGTSGANTGELFF
clone size: .; V gene: TRBV27; J gene: TRBJ2-1; D gene: TRBD2; CDR3 DNA: TGTGCCAGCATCGCACTAGCGGGAGGGTACAATGAGCAGTTCTTC; CDR3 protein: CASIALAGGYNEQFF